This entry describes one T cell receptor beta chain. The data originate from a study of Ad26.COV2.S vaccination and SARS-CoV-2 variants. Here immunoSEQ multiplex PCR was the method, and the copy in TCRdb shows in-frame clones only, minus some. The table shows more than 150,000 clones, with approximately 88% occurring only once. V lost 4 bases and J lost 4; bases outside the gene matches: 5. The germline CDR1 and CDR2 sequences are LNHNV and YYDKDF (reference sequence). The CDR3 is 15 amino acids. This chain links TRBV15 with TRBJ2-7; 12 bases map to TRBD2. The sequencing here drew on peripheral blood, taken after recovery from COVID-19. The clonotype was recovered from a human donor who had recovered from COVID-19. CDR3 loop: CATSTTGTSGYEQYF. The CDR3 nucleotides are TGTGCCACCAGCACAACCGGGACTAGCGGGTACGAGCAGTACTTC.